The 10 T cell receptor beta chains presented below share a single source sample, sequenced in a study of early T cells in non-severe SARS-CoV-2 infection. TCRdb re-analysed the 5' RACE reads in MiXCR, keeping a single row per CDR3 protein. Found here are just under 90,000 distinct CDR3 sequences, 13% to 15% of them singletons; the top ten hold 6.5% to 9%. Sequencing was performed on whole blood. The receptors were gathered from an adult who was a healthcare worker with PCR-confirmed SARS-CoV-2 infection or an uninfected control (not recorded which).

The chain has TRBV7-9 and TRBJ2-4; TRBD2 might be the D (6 bases). Trimming took 5 bases from V and 1 from J, leaving 15 bases between them. Germline V gene sequence: CDR1 SEHNR, CDR2 FQNEAQ (reference sequence). This CDR3 has 16 amino acids. Written as DNA, the CDR3 is TGTGCCAGCAGCCCTCGAGCGGGCCAGGCCAAAAACATTCAGTACTTC. This encodes CASSPRAGQAKNIQYF.

The chain uses TRBV14 and TRBJ2-4; D could derive from TRBD1 or TRBD2 (5 bases each). CDR3 length equals 13 residues. The V gene's germline CDR1 is SGHDN and CDR2 FVKESK. Deletions cut 0 bases from V and 7 bases from J, with 7 bases between. The CDR3 coding sequence is TGTGCCAGCAGCCAAGATTGGGACAACATTCAGTACTTC. This sequence encodes CASSQDWDNIQYF.

The CDR3 region has the DNA TGTGCCAGCACCGCAGGGCATGAAGCTTTCTTT. It encodes CASTAGHEAFF. The genes are TRBV2 and TRBJ1-1; a possible D gene is TRBD1 (5 bases). V lost 7 bases to trimming and J lost 7 bases, with 10 bases between them. Germline loops: CDR1 SNHLY, CDR2 FYNNEI. This CDR3 comprises 11 residues.

The chain links TRBV28 to TRBJ2-1; tentative D call: TRBD1 (5 bases). CDR1 is MDHEN, CDR2 SYDVKM, per germline. Trimming took 6 bases from V and 6 from J, leaving 21 bases between them. The CDR3 is made up of 16 amino acids. In DNA, the CDR3 is TGTGCCAGCAGCCCAACCGAGGTAAAGGACACCAATGAGCAGTTCTTC. Amino acids: CASSPTEVKDTNEQFF.

The chain couples TRBV3-1 to TRBJ2-7; 11 nucleotides match TRBD1. The germline V gene has CDR1 LGHDT and CDR2 YNNKEL (reference sequence). CDR3 length: 16 residues. V lost 2 bases and J lost 5; bases outside the gene matches: 8. CDR3 DNA sequence: TGTGCCAGCAGCCAAATAGGACAGGGGGCGATCGACGAGCAGTACTTC. It yields the protein CASSQIGQGAIDEQYF.

This rearrangement joins TRBV29-1 to TRBJ1-1; D call uncertain. The germline CDR1 and CDR2 sequences are SQVTM and ANQGSEA. Trimming left V 3 bases short and J 2 bases short, with 13 bases between. The CDR3 covers 14 residues. The CDR3 sequence: CSVESVLSNTEAFF. The CDR3 DNA is TGCAGCGTTGAGTCGGTACTATCAAACACTGAAGCTTTCTTT.

The chain joins TRBV6-5 to TRBJ2-7, with TRBD2 matching over 9 bases. CDR3 length: 15 residues. Trimming removed 6 bases from V and 3 bases from J; junction bases left unmatched: 9. Germline assignment: CDR1 MNHEY and CDR2 SVGAGI. CDR3 loop: CASSSSGRSVYEQYF. CDR3 in DNA: TGTGCCAGCAGCTCGAGCGGGAGGAGCGTCTACGAGCAGTACTTC.

The V call is TRBV6-1, the J call TRBJ2-2; no definite D call. Trimming left V 11 bases short and J 2 bases short, with 15 bases between. Germline V gene data show CDR1 as MNHNS and CDR2 as SASEGT. The CDR3 is made up of 14 amino acids. The CDR3 nucleotides are TGTGCCGCCGCTGTCACAACAAACACCGGGGAGCTGTTTTTT. This sequence encodes CAAAVTTNTGELFF.

The chain combines TRBV20-1 with TRBJ2-3, with 10 nucleotides matching TRBD2. Germline trimming cut 0 bases from V and 5 bases from J; bases unmatched to any gene: 8. CDR1 is DFQATT, CDR2 SNEGSKA, per germline (reference sequence). There are 16 residues in the CDR3. The CDR3 protein is CSARDPSGRGVDTQYF. The CDR3 bases are TGCAGTGCTAGAGACCCGAGCGGGAGGGGAGTAGATACGCAGTATTTT.

V gene TRBV29-1 combines with J gene TRBJ2-2, with 9 positions matching TRBD1. In germline, CDR1 is SQVTM, CDR2 ANQGSEA. The CDR3 contains 19 residues. With 7 bases clipped from V and 1 base from J, the junction kept 19 bases outside the gene matches. The CDR3 here is CSARTGEVLGEENTGELFF. The CDR3 bases are TGCAGCGCAAGGACAGGGGAGGTATTGGGCGAAGAGAACACCGGGGAGCTGTTTTTT.